These 29 T cell receptor beta chains came from one sample sequenced in a study of CD8 T cells in Susac syndrome. About 0.45 to 1 ug RNA was reverse transcribed with random hexamers. TCRdb itself ran the immunoSEQ multiplex PCR reads through MiXCR, one entry per CDR3 protein. The sample comprises 140,000 or so distinct CDR3 sequences, about 95% of which are singletons, and over 0.1% rests with the top ten. What was sequenced was CD4+ T cells from PBMCs. The source of these receptors is a human donor with multiple sclerosis.

The J gene is TRBJ2-1, the V gene TRBV5-1; TRBD2 matches 9 bases. The CDR3 spans 14 residues. V was clipped by 2 bases and J by 5 bases; unmatched bases: 2. Germline CDR1 and CDR2: SGHRS and YFSETQ. This CDR3 is CASSFSGSDNEQFF. In DNA, the CDR3 is TGCGCCAGCAGCTTTAGCGGGAGCGACAATGAGCAGTTCTTC.

This clonotype was counted once. The chain joins TRBV20-1 to TRBJ2-7; 7 positions match TRBD2. V trimming: 3 bases; J trimming: 3 bases; junction bases outside the gene matches: 8. The CDR3 runs to 14 residues. Germline V CDR1 and CDR2: DFQATT, SNEGSKA (reference sequence). In DNA form, the CDR3 reads TGCAGTGCTAGTATGTCTAGCGGAAACTACGAGCAGTACTTC. This codes for CSASMSSGNYEQYF.

The genes are TRBV3-1 and TRBJ2-7; 7 nucleotides match TRBD2. Germline V gene data show CDR1 as LGHDT and CDR2 as YNNKEL (reference sequence). The J segment lost 1 base and the V segment lost 4 bases, leaving 7 bases of the junction unmatched. This CDR3 spans 15 amino acids. This CDR3 is CASSLYRGESYEQYF. The CDR3 DNA is TGTGCCAGCAGCCTCTACCGGGGGGAATCCTACGAGCAGTACTTC.

This clonotype was observed a few times. This chain joins TRBV5-4 and TRBJ2-5; D gene uncertain. The V end lost 0 bases, the J end lost 4 bases, and 4 bases lay between the germline ends. The CDR3 is made up of 12 amino acids. Germline V lookup: CDR1 SGHNT, CDR2 YYREEE (reference sequence). The CDR3 DNA reads as TGTGCCAGCAGCTTGGAGCCAGAGACCCAGTACTTC. It is translated as CASSLEPETQYF.

CDR3 in amino acids: CATSPRPDTQYF. The CDR3 DNA is TGTGCCACCAGCCCCCGGCCGGATACGCAGTATTTT. This chain links TRBV15 with TRBJ2-3; D gene unclear. The CDR3 has 12 residues. The V and J ends lost 5 bases and 6 bases respectively, with 9 bases between them. Per germline, CDR1 LNHNV and CDR2 YYDKDF (reference sequence).

The V call is TRBV20-1, the J call TRBJ1-5, with 7 bases identical to TRBD1. CDR3 length: 15 residues. With 6 bases clipped from V and 7 bases from J, the junction kept 15 bases outside the gene matches. Germline V gives CDR1 DFQATT, CDR2 SNEGSKA (reference sequence). This CDR3 is CSAPYPRGGSQPQHF. In nucleotides, the CDR3 is TGCAGTGCCCCGTACCCGAGAGGGGGCAGCCAGCCCCAGCATTTT.

This clonotype was detected once. This rearrangement joins TRBV10-2 to TRBJ1-2, with D perhaps matching TRBD1 (6 bases). Trimming took 3 bases from V and 4 from J, leaving 12 bases between them. The CDR3 totals 14 residues. Germline CDR1 and CDR2: WSHSY and SAAADI. CDR3 sequence reads: CASSDPGASYGYTF. The CDR3 DNA is TGCGCCAGCAGTGACCCAGGGGCGTCCTATGGCTACACCTTC.

V and J are TRBV3-1 and TRBJ1-5; maybe TRBD1 (5 bases). Germline loops: CDR1 LGHDT, CDR2 YNNKEL (reference sequence). The CDR3 totals 13 residues. The V and J ends lost 3 bases and 6 bases respectively, with 9 bases between them. CDR3 region: CASSQGVSQPQHF. As DNA, the CDR3 is TGTGCCAGCAGCCAGGGGGTTTCTCAGCCCCAGCATTTT.

This chain uses TRBV20-1 with TRBJ2-7, with D possibly TRBD2 on 5 matching bases. V lost 3 bases and J 0 bases, leaving 6 bases between the germline ends. Germline-derived CDR1 and CDR2 are DFQATT and SNEGSKA (reference sequence). This CDR3 is 12 amino acids long. The CDR3 sequence is CSARTNSYEQYF. Written as DNA, the CDR3 is TGCAGTGCTAGGACTAACTCCTACGAGCAGTACTTC.

This clonotype was recorded only once. The chain employs TRBV20-1 and TRBJ2-5; D unresolved. The CDR3 extends over 11 amino acids. The germline V gene has CDR1 DFQATT and CDR2 SNEGSKA (reference sequence). Trimming pared 7 bases from V and 4 bases from J, leaving 10 bases between. The CDR3 sequence: CSGLGLETQYF. For the CDR3, the DNA is TGCAGTGGATTGGGGTTAGAGACCCAGTACTTC.

The V gene is TRBV20-1, the J gene TRBJ2-6; D gene ambiguous. V dropped 0 bases and J dropped 0 bases, with 18 bases sitting between them. Germline V CDR1 and CDR2: DFQATT, SNEGSKA (reference sequence). This CDR3 comprises 19 residues. DNA for the CDR3: TGCAGTGCTAGAGAGTCGATGGCGCCGCCGACCTCTGGGGCCAACGTCCTGACTTTC. Protein: CSARESMAPPTSGANVLTF.

The rearrangement links TRBV9 to TRBJ1-4; D remains ambiguous. Per the germline V gene, CDR1 is SGDLS and CDR2 is YYNGEE. CDR3 size: 14 residues. Trimming pared 2 bases from V and 0 bases from J, leaving 5 bases between. CDR3 bases: TGTGCCAGCAGCGTCGCTGCAACTAATGAAAAACTGTTTTTT. Residues: CASSVAATNEKLFF. Combining the CDR3 with reference TRBV9 and TRBJ1-4 gives the whole variable domain DSGVTQTPKHLITATGQRVTLRCSPRSGDLSVYWYQQSLDQGLQFLIQYYNGEERAKGNILERFSAQQFPDLHSELNLSSLELGDSALYFCASSVAATNEKLFFGSGTQLSVL.

The gene calls are TRBV29-1 and TRBJ1-5; the match to TRBD1 covers 8 bases. J lost 6 bases, V lost 6 bases, and 7 bases had no gene match. The V gene's germline CDR1 is SQVTM and CDR2 ANQGSEA. The CDR3 consists of 13 residues. Here the CDR3 DNA reads TGCAGCGTGCGACAGGGGATCGGTCAGCCCCAGCATTTT. Translated: CSVRQGIGQPQHF.

The genes are TRBV20-1 and TRBJ1-1; D gene uncertain. The germline CDR1 and CDR2 sequences are DFQATT and SNEGSKA (reference sequence). Trimming shortened V by 0 bases and J by 8 bases, and 13 bases separated the two germline ends. This CDR3 is 13 amino acids long. In DNA form, the CDR3 reads TGCAGTGCTAGAGATTTCCGGGGAGAAGAAGCTTTCTTT. Amino acid sequence: CSARDFRGEEAFF.

This chain links TRBV30 with TRBJ1-1; D not certain. CDR1 GTSNPN and CDR2 SVGIG come from the germline V gene (reference sequence). Deletions cut 4 bases from V and 2 bases from J, with 17 bases between. The CDR3 covers 15 residues. CDR3 amino acids: CAWILVRRRNTEAFF. In nucleotides, the CDR3 is TGTGCCTGGATACTGGTGAGACGGCGAAACACTGAAGCTTTCTTT.

This chain links TRBV20-1 with TRBJ2-3; D is unclear. The germline gives CDR1 DFQATT, CDR2 SNEGSKA (reference sequence). Trimming left V 0 bases short and J 5 bases short, with 9 bases between. This CDR3 comprises 13 residues. The CDR3 DNA reads as TGCAGTGCTAGAGATTCAGGTCGAGATACGCAGTATTTT. Translating gives CSARDSGRDTQYF.

The rearrangement uses TRBV15 and TRBJ2-7; possible D gene TRBD2, 5 bases. Deletions cut 3 bases from V and 2 bases from J, with 11 bases between. The V gene's germline CDR1 is LNHNV and CDR2 YYDKDF (reference sequence). The CDR3 consists of 14 residues. Written as DNA, the CDR3 is TGTGCCACCAGCAGGGGAGACCAGACCTACGAGCAGTACTTC. As protein: CATSRGDQTYEQYF.

The V gene is TRBV6-2 or TRBV6-3, the J gene TRBJ2-1; 13 positions match TRBD2. The junction had 7 bases not matched to a gene; V was cut back by 5 bases and J by 9 bases. Germline values: CDR1 MNHEY, CDR2 SVGEGT. This CDR3 is 15 amino acids long. CDR3 protein: CASSPTSGGTGEQFF. In DNA form, the CDR3 reads TGTGCCAGCAGTCCGACTAGCGGGGGGACTGGTGAGCAGTTCTTC.

The CDR3 region has the DNA TGCAGTGCTAGATACCTCAGGGCCGAGACCCAGTACTTC. Translation gives CSARYLRAETQYF. The rearrangement joins TRBV20-1 to TRBJ2-5; possibly TRBD1 for D (5 bases). Germline CDR1 is DFQATT and CDR2 is SNEGSKA (reference sequence). V lost 2 bases and J lost 5, with 12 bases in between. The CDR3 is 13 amino acids.

This clonotype was seen a single time. The chain uses TRBV29-1 and TRBJ2-5, with D perhaps TRBD2 (6 bases). The CDR3 is made up of 12 amino acids. V lost 6 bases, J lost 4 bases, and 12 bases lay in between. Germline lookup yields CDR1 SQVTM and CDR2 ANQGSEA. The CDR3 spells CSVDPAGETQYF. The CDR3 coding sequence is TGCAGCGTGGACCCAGCGGGAGAGACCCAGTACTTC.

V gene TRBV7-2 combines with J gene TRBJ2-5, with TRBD2 as a possible D gene (6 bases). Germline CDR1 and CDR2: SGHTA and FQGNSA. V was shortened by 2 bases and J by 5 bases, with 15 bases between the two germline ends. CDR3 length: 15 amino acids. CDR3 protein: CASSLSRGAGETQYF. The CDR3 DNA sequence: TGTGCCAGCAGCTTAAGTCGTGGGGCGGGGGAGACCCAGTACTTC.

This rearrangement joins TRBV24-1 to TRBJ2-3; D is uncertain. V lost 7 bases to trimming and J lost 4 bases, with 14 bases between them. From germline, CDR1 is KGHDR and CDR2 SFDVKD. The CDR3 consists of 14 residues. This chain's CDR3 is CATRGSYPADTQYF. DNA for the CDR3: TGTGCCACCAGGGGGTCTTACCCCGCAGATACGCAGTATTTT.

This clonotype was counted only a few times. The chain couples TRBV25-1 to TRBJ1-1; no firm D call. Germline assignment: CDR1 MGHDK and CDR2 SYGVNS. The CDR3 is 11 amino acids. Between the trimmed V and J ends, which lost 5 bases and 4 bases, there was a span of 5 bases. The CDR3 DNA sequence: TGTGCCAGCAGTCGAGGCACTGAAGCTTTCTTT. This gives the protein CASSRGTEAFF.

This chain joins TRBV7-8 and TRBJ2-7, with D possibly TRBD2 on 6 matching bases. The V and J ends lost 5 bases and 0 bases respectively, with 14 bases between them. The CDR3 is 15 residues long. Germline V gene data show CDR1 as SGHVS and CDR2 as FQNEAQ. The CDR3 here is CASSLIADSSYEQYF. The CDR3 DNA reads as TGTGCCAGCAGCCTAATAGCGGATTCCTCCTACGAGCAGTACTTC.

The chain joins TRBV28 to TRBJ1-5; 10 nucleotides align to TRBD1. Germline V CDR1 and CDR2: MDHEN, SYDVKM. The CDR3 length is 17 residues. J lost 1 base, V lost 2 bases, and 5 bases had no gene match. The CDR3 sequence is CASSLSQGQGSNQPQHF. The CDR3 nucleotides are TGTGCCAGCAGTTTAAGCCAGGGACAGGGGAGCAATCAGCCCCAGCATTTT.

CDR3 DNA sequence: TGTGCCAGCAGTTATGAGGGCCTGAGACAGCCCCAGCATTTT. This codes for CASSYEGLRQPQHF. The chain carries TRBV6-6 and TRBJ1-5; D ambiguous. Trimming left V 3 bases short and J 7 bases short, with 13 bases between. Germline V gene lookup returns CDR1 MNHNY and CDR2 SVGAGI (reference sequence). The CDR3 contains 14 residues.

The CDR3 reads CASSSSPLLYEQYF. The CDR3 nucleotides are TGTGCCAGCAGTTCCTCACCCCTCCTCTACGAGCAGTACTTC. The J gene is TRBJ2-7, the V gene TRBV28; D is unclear. The CDR3 consists of 14 residues. Deletions cut 4 bases from V and 3 bases from J, with 13 bases between. Germline V lookup: CDR1 MDHEN, CDR2 SYDVKM. Complete variable domain (other parts from reference TRBV28 and TRBJ2-7): DVKVTQSSRYLVKRTGEKVFLECVQDMDHENMFWYRQDPGLGLRLIYFSYDVKMKEKGDIPEGYSVSREKKERFSLILESASTNQTSMYLCASSSSPLLYEQYFGPGTRLTVT.

V usage is TRBV28 and J usage is TRBJ2-7; TRBD1 matches at 7 bases. J lost 2 bases, V lost 5 bases, and 6 bases had no gene match. The CDR3 runs 14 residues. CDR1 and CDR2 (germline): MDHEN, SYDVKM. The CDR3 DNA reads TGTGCCAGCAGTACAGGGGCGCTTCCCTACGAGCAGTACTTC. This gives the protein CASSTGALPYEQYF.

The chain uses TRBV5-4 and TRBJ2-7; D is possibly TRBD1 or TRBD2 (5 bases each). Trimming removed 0 bases from V and 6 bases from J, with 13 bases in between. Germline assignment: CDR1 SGHNT and CDR2 YYREEE (reference sequence). This CDR3 is 14 amino acids long. The CDR3 reads CASSLVTGTGEQYF. The CDR3 DNA reads TGTGCCAGCAGCTTGGTTACGGGGACGGGCGAGCAGTACTTC.